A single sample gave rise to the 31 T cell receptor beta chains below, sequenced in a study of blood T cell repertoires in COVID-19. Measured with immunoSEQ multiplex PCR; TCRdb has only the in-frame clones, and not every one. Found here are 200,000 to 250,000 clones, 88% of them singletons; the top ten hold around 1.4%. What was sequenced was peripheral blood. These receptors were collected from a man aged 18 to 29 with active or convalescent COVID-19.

CDR3 nucleotides: TGCGCCAGCAGTATTAGAGCGGCTGTCGCTGAGCAGTTCTTC. Protein: CASSIRAAVAEQFF. The chain couples TRBV10-2 to TRBJ2-1; TRBD2 is a possible D gene (5 bases). V shed 5 bases and J shed 9 bases, with 17 bases lying between them. The CDR3 covers 14 residues. Per germline, CDR1 WSHSY and CDR2 SAAADI.

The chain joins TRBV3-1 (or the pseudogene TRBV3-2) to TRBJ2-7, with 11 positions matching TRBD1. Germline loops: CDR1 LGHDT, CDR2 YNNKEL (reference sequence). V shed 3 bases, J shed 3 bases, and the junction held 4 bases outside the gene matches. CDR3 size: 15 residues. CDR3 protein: CASSHPGQGGYEQYF. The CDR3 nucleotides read TGTGCCAGCAGCCACCCGGGACAGGGGGGCTACGAGCAGTACTTC.

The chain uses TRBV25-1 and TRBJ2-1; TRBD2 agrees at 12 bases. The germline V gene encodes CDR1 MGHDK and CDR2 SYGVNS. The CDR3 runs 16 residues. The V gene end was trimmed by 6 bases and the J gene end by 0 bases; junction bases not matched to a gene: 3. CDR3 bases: TGTGCCAGCAGCACTAGCGGGAGGTACTCCTACAATGAGCAGTTCTTC. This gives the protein CASSTSGRYSYNEQFF.

The DNA for the CDR3 is TGTGCCAGCAGCCTAAACGACTGGGCAACTAATGAAAAACTGTTTTTT. This sequence encodes CASSLNDWATNEKLFF. This chain links TRBV7-2 with TRBJ1-4; D not certain. Germline CDR1 SGHTA, CDR2 FQGNSA. Trimming removed 5 bases at V and 0 bases at J, with 13 bases between. The CDR3 runs 16 residues. The variable domain in full, completed from reference TRBV7-2 and TRBJ1-4, reads GAGVSQSPSNKVTEKGKDVELRCDPISGHTALYWYRQSLGQGLEFLIYFQGNSAPDKSGLPSDRFSAERTGGSVSTLTIQRTQQEDSAVYLCASSLNDWATNEKLFFGSGTQLSVL.

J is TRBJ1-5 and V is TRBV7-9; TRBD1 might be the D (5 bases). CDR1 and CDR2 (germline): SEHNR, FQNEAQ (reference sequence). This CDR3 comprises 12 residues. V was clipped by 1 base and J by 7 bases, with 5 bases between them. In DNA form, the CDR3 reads TGTGCCAGCAGCTTAGAGGGGCAGCCCCAGCATTTT. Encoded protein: CASSLEGQPQHF. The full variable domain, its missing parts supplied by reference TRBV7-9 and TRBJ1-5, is DTGVSQNPRHKITKRGQNVTFRCDPISEHNRLYWYRQTLGQGPEFLTYFQNEAQLEKSRLLSDRFSAERPKGSFSTLEIQRTEQGDSAMYLCASSLEGQPQHFGDGTRLSIL.

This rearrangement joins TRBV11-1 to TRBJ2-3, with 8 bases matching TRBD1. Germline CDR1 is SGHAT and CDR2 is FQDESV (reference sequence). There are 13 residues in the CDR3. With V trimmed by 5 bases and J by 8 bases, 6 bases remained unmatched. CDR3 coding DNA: TGTGCCAGCAGCCCAGACAGGGGCGGTACGCAGTATTTT. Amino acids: CASSPDRGGTQYF.

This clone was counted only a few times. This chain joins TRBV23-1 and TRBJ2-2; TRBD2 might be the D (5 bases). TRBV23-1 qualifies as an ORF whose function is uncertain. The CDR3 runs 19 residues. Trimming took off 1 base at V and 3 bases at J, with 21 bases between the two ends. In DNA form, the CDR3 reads TGCGCCAGCAGTCAATTCATCCGAAACGAGAGGGAACACACCGGGGAGCTGTTTTTT. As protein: CASSQFIRNEREHTGELFF.

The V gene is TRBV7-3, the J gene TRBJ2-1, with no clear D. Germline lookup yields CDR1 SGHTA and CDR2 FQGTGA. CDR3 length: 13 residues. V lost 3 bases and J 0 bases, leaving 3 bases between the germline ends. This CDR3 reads CASSFLSYNEQFF. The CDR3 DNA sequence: TGTGCCAGCAGCTTTCTCTCCTACAATGAGCAGTTCTTC. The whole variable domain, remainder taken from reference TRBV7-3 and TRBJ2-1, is GAGVSQTPSNKVTEKGKYVELRCDPISGHTALYWYRQSLGQGPEFLIYFQGTGAADDSGLPNDRFFAVRPEGSVSTLKIQRTERGDSAVYLCASSFLSYNEQFFGPGTRLTVL.

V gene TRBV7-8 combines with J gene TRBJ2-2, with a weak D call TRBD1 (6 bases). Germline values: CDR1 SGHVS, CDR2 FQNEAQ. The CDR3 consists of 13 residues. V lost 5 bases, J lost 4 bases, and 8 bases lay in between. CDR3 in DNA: TGTGCCAGCAGCCCCAGGGGCACCGGGGAGCTGTTTTTT. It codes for CASSPRGTGELFF.

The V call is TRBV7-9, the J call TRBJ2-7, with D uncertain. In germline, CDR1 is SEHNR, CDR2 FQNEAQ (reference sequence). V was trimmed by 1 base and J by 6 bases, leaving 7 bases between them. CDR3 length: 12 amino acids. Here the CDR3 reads CASSLELVEQYF. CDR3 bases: TGTGCCAGCAGCTTAGAGCTGGTCGAGCAGTACTTC.

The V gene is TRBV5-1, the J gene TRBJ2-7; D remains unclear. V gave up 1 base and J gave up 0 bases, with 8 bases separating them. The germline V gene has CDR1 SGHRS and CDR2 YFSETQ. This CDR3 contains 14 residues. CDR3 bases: TGCGCCAGCAGCTTGAGTGCAGACTCCTACGAGCAGTACTTC. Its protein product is CASSLSADSYEQYF.

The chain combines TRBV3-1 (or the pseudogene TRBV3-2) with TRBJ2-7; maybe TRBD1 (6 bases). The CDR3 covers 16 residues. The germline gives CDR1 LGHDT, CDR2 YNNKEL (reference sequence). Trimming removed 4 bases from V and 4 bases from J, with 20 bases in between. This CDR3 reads CASSPGLGQGLYEQYF. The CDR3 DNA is TGTGCCAGCAGCCCGGGATTGGGGCAGGGGTTGTACGAGCAGTACTTC.

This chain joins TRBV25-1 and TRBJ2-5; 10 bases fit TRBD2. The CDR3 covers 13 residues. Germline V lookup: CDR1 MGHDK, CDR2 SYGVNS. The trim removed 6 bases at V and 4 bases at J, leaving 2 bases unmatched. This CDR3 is CASSLAGGETQYF. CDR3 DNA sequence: TGTGCCAGCAGCTTAGCGGGAGGAGAGACCCAGTACTTC.

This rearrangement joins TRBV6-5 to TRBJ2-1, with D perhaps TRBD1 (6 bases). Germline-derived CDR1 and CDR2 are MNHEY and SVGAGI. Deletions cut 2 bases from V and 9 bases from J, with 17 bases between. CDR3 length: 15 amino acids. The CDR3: CASSYSPGTPVEQFF. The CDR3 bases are TGTGCCAGCAGTTACAGCCCCGGGACACCAGTTGAGCAGTTCTTC.

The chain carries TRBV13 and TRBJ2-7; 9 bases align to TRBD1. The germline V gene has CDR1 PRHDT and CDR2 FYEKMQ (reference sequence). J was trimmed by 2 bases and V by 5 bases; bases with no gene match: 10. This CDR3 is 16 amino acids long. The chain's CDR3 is CASSLTRTGATYEQYF. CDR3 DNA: TGTGCCAGCAGCCTTACTCGGACAGGGGCTACCTACGAGCAGTACTTC.

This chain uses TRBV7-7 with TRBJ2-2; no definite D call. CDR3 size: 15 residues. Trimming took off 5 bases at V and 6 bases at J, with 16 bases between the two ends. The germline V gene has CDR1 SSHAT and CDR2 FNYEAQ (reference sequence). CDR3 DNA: TGTGCCAGCAGCCCTGCCCCAAGCGTCGCCGGGGAGCTGTTTTTT. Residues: CASSPAPSVAGELFF.

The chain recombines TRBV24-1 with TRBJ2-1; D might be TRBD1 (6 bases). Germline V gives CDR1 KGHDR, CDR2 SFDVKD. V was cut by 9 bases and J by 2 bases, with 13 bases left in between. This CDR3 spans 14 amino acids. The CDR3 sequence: CATGTGIAYNEQFF. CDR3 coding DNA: TGTGCCACCGGAACAGGGATCGCCTACAATGAGCAGTTCTTC.

DNA of the CDR3: TGTGCCAGCAGTTTCGGGGGGGCGGGTCAGCCCCAGCATTTT. The encoded protein is CASSFGGAGQPQHF. The chain couples TRBV27 to TRBJ1-5, with D maybe TRBD1 (6 bases). V dropped 3 bases and J dropped 6 bases, with 12 bases sitting between them. The CDR3 runs 14 residues. CDR1 is MNHEY, CDR2 SMNVEV, per germline (reference sequence).

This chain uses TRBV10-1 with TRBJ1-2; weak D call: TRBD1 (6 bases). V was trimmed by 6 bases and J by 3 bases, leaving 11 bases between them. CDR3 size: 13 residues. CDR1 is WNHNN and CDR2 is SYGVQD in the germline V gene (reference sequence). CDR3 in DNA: TGCGCCAGCAGCGGGGACATTGACTATGGCTACACCTTC. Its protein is CASSGDIDYGYTF.

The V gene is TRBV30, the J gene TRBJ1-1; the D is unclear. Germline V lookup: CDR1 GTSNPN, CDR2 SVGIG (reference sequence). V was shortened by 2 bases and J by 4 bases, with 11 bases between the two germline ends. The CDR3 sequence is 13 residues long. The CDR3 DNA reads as TGTGCCTGGAGTTATAATGCGGGCACTGAAGCTTTCTTT. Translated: CAWSYNAGTEAFF.

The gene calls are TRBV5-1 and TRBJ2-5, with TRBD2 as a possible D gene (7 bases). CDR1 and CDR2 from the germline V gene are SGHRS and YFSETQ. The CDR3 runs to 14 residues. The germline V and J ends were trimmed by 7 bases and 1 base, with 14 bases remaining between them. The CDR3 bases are TGCGCCAGCGTCCGTGGGGGGGCCCAAGAGACCCAGTACTTC. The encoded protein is CASVRGGAQETQYF.

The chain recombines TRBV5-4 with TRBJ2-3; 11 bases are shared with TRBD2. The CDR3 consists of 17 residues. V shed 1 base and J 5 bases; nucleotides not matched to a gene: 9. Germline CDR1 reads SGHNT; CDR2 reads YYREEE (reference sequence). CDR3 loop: CASSLSVAGGPRDTQYF. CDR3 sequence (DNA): TGTGCCAGCAGCTTGTCCGTAGCGGGAGGGCCAAGAGATACGCAGTATTTT. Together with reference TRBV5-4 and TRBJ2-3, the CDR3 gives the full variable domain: ETGVTQSPTHLIKTRGQQVTLRCSSQSGHNTVSWYQQALGQGPQFIFQYYREEENGRGNFPPRFSGLQFPNYSSELNVNALELDDSALYLCASSLSVAGGPRDTQYFGPGTRLTVL.

The DNA for the CDR3 is TGTGCCAGCAGCGTACTAGCGGGAGGCGAGACCCAGTACTTC. Encoded protein: CASSVLAGGETQYF. V gene TRBV5-4 combines with J gene TRBJ2-5; 12 bases match TRBD2. Germline V lookup: CDR1 SGHNT, CDR2 YYREEE (reference sequence). J lost 5 bases, V lost 4 bases, and 3 bases had no gene match. The CDR3 covers 14 residues.

CDR3 DNA: TGTGCCAGCAGCTGGAGACTAGCGGGAGGGGGCGAGCAGTACTTC. Amino acid sequence: CASSWRLAGGGEQYF. The chain links TRBV11-2 to TRBJ2-7; the match to TRBD2 covers 14 bases. J gave up 6 bases and V 4 bases, and 5 bases lay outside the gene matches. The CDR3 is made up of 15 amino acids. The V gene's germline CDR1 is SGHAT and CDR2 FQNNGV. The full variable domain, with the rest looked up from reference TRBV11-2 and TRBJ2-7, is EAGVAQSPRYKIIEKRQSVAFWCNPISGHATLYWYQQILGQGPKLLIQFQNNGVVDDSQLPKDRFSAERLKGVDSTLKIQPAKLEDSAVYLCASSWRLAGGGEQYFGPGTRLTVT.

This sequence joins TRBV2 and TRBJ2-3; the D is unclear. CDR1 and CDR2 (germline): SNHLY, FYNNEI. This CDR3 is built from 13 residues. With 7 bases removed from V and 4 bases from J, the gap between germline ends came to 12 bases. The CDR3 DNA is TGTGCCAGCACTTCAGATGCGGCAGATACGCAGTATTTT. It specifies CASTSDAADTQYF. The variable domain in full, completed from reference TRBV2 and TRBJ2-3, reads EPEVTQTPSHQVTQMGQEVILRCVPISNHLYFYWYRQILGQKVEFLVSFYNNEISEKSEIFDDQFSVERPDGSNFTLKIRSTKLEDSAMYFCASTSDAADTQYFGPGTRLTVL.

The CDR3: CASSLGGTSGVFNEQFF. The CDR3 DNA sequence: TGTGCCAGCAGCTTAGGGGGGACTAGCGGAGTCTTCAATGAGCAGTTCTTC. The gene calls are TRBV7-3 and TRBJ2-1; 11 bases map to TRBD2. The J segment lost 6 bases and the V segment lost 2 bases, leaving 9 bases of the junction unmatched. This CDR3 region has 17 residues. Germline CDR1 SGHTA, CDR2 FQGTGA.

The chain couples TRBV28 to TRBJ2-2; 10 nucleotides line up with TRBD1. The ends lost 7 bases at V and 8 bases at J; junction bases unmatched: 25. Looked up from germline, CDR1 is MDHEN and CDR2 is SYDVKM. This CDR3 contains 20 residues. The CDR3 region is CASTHLALFRDRGRRGELFF. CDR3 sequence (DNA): TGTGCCAGCACCCACCTGGCCCTCTTCCGGGACAGGGGAAGGCGTGGGGAGCTGTTTTTT.

The CDR3 region has the DNA TGTGCCAGCAGCCAGATAGCGGGAGGGGTTGGAGATACGCAGTATTTT. The encoded protein is CASSQIAGGVGDTQYF. The chain links TRBV4-2 to TRBJ2-3; 11 nucleotides align to TRBD2. Germline trimming cut 3 bases from V and 5 bases from J; bases unmatched to any gene: 7. Per germline, CDR1 LGHNA and CDR2 YNFKEQ. The CDR3 sequence is 16 residues long.

The DNA of the CDR3 is TGTGCCAGTAGTATTCGGGAGAAGAATCAGCCCCAGCATTTT. This encodes CASSIREKNQPQHF. V gene TRBV19 combines with J gene TRBJ1-5, with no clear D. V shed 3 bases and J shed 4 bases, with 10 bases lying between them. This CDR3 is built from 14 residues. Germline assignment: CDR1 LNHDA and CDR2 SQIVND (reference sequence).

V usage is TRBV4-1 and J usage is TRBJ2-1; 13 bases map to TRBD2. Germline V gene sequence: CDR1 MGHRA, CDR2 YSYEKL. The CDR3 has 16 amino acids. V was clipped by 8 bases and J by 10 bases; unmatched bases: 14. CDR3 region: CASSSERGLAGKEQFF. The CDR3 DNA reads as TGCGCCAGCTCGTCGGAAAGGGGACTAGCGGGAAAGGAGCAGTTCTTC.

The CDR3 bases are TGTGCCAGCAGCTTAGACAGGCCGGGACTAGCGGGAGGGCCTTCCTCCCAGTACTTC. Protein: CASSLDRPGLAGGPSSQYF. This chain uses TRBV7-2 with TRBJ2-7; 16 bases are a match to TRBD2. Trimming at V came to 1 base and at J to 10 bases, leaving 16 bases not matched to a gene. There are 19 residues in the CDR3. The germline gives CDR1 SGHTA, CDR2 FQGNSA.